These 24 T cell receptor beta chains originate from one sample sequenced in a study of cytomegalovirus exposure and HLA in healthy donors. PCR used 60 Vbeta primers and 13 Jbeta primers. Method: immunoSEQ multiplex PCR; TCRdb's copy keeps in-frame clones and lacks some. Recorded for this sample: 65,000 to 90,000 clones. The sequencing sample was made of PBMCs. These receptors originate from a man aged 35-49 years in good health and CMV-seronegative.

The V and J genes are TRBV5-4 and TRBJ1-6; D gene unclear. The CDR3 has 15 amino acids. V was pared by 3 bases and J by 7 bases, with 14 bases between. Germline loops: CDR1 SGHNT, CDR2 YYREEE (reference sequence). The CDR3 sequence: CASSSGGPLNSPLHF. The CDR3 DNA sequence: TGTGCCAGCAGCTCAGGCGGGCCCTTGAATTCACCCCTCCACTTT.

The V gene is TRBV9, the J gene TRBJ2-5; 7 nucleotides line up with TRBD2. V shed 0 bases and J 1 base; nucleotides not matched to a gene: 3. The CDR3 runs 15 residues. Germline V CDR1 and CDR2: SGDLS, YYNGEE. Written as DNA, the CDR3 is TGTGCCAGCAGCGTAGGGGGGACTACCCAAGAGACCCAGTACTTC. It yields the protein CASSVGGTTQETQYF. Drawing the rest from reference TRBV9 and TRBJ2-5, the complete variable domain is DSGVTQTPKHLITATGQRVTLRCSPRSGDLSVYWYQQSLDQGLQFLIQYYNGEERAKGNILERFSAQQFPDLHSELNLSSLELGDSALYFCASSVGGTTQETQYFGPGTRLLVL.

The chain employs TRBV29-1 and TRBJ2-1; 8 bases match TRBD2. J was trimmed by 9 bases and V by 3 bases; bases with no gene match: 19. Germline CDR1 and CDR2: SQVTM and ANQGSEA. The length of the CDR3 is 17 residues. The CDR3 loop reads CSVDLRERGLVLGEQFF. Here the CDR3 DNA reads TGCAGCGTTGATTTACGGGAGCGGGGGCTGGTCTTGGGTGAGCAGTTCTTC.

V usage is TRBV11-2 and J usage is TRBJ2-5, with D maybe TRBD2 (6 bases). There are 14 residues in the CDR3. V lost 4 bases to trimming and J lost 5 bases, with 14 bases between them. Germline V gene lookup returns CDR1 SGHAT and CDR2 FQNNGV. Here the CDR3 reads CASSSVGRWETQYF. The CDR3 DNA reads TGTGCCAGCAGCTCGGTGGGGAGGTGGGAGACCCAGTACTTC.

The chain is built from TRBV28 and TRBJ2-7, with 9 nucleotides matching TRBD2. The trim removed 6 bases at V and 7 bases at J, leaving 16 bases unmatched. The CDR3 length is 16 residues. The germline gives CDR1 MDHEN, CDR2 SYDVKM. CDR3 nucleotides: TGTGCCAGCAGCAACCGAGGCTGGCGGGGGGGTCGGGAGCAGTACTTC. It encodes CASSNRGWRGGREQYF.

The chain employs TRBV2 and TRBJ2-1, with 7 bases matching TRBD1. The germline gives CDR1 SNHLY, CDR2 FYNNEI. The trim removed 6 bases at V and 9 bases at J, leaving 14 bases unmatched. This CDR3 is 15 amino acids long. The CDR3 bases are TGTGCCAGCAGAGCGGACAGGTTCGTTGGGAGTGAGCAGTTCTTC. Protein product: CASRADRFVGSEQFF.

The CDR3 bases are TGTGCCAGCAGGGGGAGTAACAATGAGCAGTTCTTC. Its protein is CASRGSNNEQFF. V usage is TRBV6-6 and J usage is TRBJ2-1; D may be TRBD2 (5 bases). Trimming removed 6 bases at V and 5 bases at J, with 8 bases between. The CDR3 spans 12 residues. Germline V gives CDR1 MNHNY, CDR2 SVGAGI (reference sequence).

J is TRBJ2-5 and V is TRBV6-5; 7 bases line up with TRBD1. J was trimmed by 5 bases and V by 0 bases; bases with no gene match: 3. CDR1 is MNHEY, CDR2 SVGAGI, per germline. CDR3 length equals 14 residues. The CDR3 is CASSYSGGRETQYF. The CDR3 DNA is TGTGCCAGCAGTTACTCAGGGGGCCGGGAGACCCAGTACTTC.

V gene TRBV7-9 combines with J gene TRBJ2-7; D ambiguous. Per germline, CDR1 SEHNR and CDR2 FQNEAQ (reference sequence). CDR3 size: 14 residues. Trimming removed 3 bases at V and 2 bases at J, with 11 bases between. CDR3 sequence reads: CASSLAGETYEQYF. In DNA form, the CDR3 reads TGTGCCAGCAGCTTGGCAGGTGAAACCTACGAGCAGTACTTC.

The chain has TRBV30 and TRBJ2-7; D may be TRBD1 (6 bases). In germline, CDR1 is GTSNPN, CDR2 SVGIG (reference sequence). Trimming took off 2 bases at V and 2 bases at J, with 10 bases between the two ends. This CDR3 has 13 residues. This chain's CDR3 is CAWSRTAAYEQYF. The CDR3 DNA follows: TGTGCCTGGAGTAGGACAGCAGCCTACGAGCAGTACTTC.

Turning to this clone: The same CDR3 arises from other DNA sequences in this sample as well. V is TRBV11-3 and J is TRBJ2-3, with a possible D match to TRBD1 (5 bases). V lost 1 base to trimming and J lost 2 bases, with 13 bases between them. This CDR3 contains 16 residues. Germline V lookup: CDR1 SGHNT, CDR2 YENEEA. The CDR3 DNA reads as TGTGCCAGCAGCTTAGGCCAACAGGAAAACACAGATACGCAGTATTTT. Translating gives CASSLGQQENTDTQYF.

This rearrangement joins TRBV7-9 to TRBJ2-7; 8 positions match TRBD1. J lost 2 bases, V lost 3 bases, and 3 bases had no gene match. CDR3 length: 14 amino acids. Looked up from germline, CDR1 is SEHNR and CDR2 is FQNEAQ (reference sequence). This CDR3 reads CASSLTGDAYEQYF. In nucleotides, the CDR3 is TGTGCCAGCAGCTTGACAGGGGACGCCTACGAGCAGTACTTC.

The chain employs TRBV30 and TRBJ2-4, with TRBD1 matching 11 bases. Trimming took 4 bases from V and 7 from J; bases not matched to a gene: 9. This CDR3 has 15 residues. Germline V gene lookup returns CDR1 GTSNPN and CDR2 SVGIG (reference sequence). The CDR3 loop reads CAWTLGGDRGNIQYF. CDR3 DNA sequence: TGTGCCTGGACGCTCGGAGGGGACAGGGGGAACATTCAGTACTTC.

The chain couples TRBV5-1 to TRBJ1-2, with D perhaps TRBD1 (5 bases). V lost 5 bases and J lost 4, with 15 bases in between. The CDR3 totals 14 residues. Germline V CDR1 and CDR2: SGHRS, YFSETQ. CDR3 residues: CASRDLDRAYGYTF. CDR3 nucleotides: TGCGCCAGCAGGGACCTTGACAGAGCCTATGGCTACACCTTC.

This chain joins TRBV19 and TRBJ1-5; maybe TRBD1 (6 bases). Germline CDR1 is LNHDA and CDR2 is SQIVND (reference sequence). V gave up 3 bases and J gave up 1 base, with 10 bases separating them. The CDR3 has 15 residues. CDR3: CASSITGLSNQPQHF. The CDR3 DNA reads TGTGCCAGTAGTATTACAGGGCTAAGCAATCAGCCCCAGCATTTT.

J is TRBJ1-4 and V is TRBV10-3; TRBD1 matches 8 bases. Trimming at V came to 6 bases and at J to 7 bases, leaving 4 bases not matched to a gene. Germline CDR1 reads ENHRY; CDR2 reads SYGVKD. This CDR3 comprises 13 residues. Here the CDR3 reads CAISPGQGEKLFF. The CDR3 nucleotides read TGTGCCATCAGCCCCGGACAGGGTGAAAAACTGTTTTTT.

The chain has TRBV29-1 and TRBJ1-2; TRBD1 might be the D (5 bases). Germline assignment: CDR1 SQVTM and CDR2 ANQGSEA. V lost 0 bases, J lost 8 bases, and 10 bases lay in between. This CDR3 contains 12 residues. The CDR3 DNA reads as TGCAGCGTTGAAGATAGGGGATACGGCTACACCTTC. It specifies CSVEDRGYGYTF. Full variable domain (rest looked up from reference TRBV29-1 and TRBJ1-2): SAVISQKPSRDICQRGTSLTIQCQVDSQVTMMFWYRQQPGQSLTLIATANQGSEATYESGFVIDKFPISRPNLTFSTLTVSNMSPEDSSIYLCSVEDRGYGYTFGSGTRLTVV.

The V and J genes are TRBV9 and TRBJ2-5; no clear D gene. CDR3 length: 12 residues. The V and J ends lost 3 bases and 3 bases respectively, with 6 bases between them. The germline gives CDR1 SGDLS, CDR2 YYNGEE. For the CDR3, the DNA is TGTGCCAGCAGCGCAGAGGAAGAGACCCAGTACTTC. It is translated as CASSAEEETQYF. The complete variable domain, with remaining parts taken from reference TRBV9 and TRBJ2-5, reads DSGVTQTPKHLITATGQRVTLRCSPRSGDLSVYWYQQSLDQGLQFLIQYYNGEERAKGNILERFSAQQFPDLHSELNLSSLELGDSALYFCASSAEEETQYFGPGTRLLVL.

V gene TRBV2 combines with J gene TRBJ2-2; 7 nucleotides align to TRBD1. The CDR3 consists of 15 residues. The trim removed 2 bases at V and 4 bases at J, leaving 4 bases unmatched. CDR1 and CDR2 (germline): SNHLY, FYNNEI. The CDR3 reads CASSELAGGTGELFF. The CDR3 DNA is TGTGCCAGCAGTGAACTGGCAGGGGGCACCGGGGAGCTGTTTTTT.

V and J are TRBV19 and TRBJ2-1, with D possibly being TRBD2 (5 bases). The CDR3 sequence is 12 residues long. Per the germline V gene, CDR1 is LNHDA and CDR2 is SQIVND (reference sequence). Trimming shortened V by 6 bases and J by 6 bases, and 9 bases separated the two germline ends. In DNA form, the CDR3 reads TGTGCCAGTAGCCCAAGCGGCAATGAGCAGTTCTTC. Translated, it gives CASSPSGNEQFF.

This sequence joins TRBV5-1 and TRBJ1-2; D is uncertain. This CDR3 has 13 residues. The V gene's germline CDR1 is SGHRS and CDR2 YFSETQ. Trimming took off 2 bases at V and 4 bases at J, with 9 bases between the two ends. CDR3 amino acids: CASSFTSSYGYTF. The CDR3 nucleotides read TGCGCCAGCAGCTTCACATCGTCCTATGGCTACACCTTC.

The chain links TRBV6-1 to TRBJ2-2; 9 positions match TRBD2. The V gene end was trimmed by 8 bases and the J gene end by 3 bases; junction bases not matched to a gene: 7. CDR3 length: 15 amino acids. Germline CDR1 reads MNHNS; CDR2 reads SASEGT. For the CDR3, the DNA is TGTGCCAGCGAAGTTACTAGCGGGCACACCGGGGAGCTGTTTTTT. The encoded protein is CASEVTSGHTGELFF.

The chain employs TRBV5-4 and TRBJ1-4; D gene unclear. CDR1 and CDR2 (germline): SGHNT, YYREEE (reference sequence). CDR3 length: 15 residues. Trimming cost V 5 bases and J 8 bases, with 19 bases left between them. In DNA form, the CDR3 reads TGTGCCAGCAGTCCAGATCGGGGAAGGGCGGAAAAACTGTTTTTT. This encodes CASSPDRGRAEKLFF.

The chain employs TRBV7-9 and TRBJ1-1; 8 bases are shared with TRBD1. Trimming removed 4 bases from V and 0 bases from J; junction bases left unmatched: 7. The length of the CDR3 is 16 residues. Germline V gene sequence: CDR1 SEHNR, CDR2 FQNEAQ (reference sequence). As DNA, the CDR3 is TGTGCCAGCAGCTCCCCCGGGACAGGCATGAACACTGAAGCTTTCTTT. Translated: CASSSPGTGMNTEAFF.